The following is a T cell receptor (beta chain) sequence with its context. The target of this receptor is not known. The record has no base qualities; no much larger clone is one base away. This entry comes from a study of control samples from healthy donors and cancer patients (TCRdb year 2020). To prepare the library, the immunoSEQ multiplex PCR assay was applied. TCRdb retrieved this table from immuneACCESS and kept in-frame rearrangements only. Not all clones are present; in checked studies, unresolved V genes account for under half, and no reason is known for the remainder. This sample gives 150,000 to 200,000 clones in total; around 91% of them show up just once. The ten largest clones capture approximately 1.4% of the sample. This receptor was taken from a woman between 45 and 65 years old in good health. The sequenced sample consisted of blood.

Here the CDR3 is given as CASSYFSLAEQYF. The DNA sequence follows: TGTGCCAGCAGTTACTTCTCACTGGCCGAGCAGTACTTC. The chain links TRBV6-2 or TRBV6-3 with TRBJ2-7; there is no confident call for the D gene. V loses 1 base of germline sequence and J loses 6 bases, and the interval between the two ends is 10 bases. In the germline V gene, CDR1 corresponds to MNHEY and CDR2 to SVGEGT. The CDR3, cysteine through phenylalanine, is 13 amino acids long. Only CDR3 DNA remains: 39 bases, in frame from the first base.